Shown below are 21 T cell receptor beta chains from a single sample sequenced in a study of blood T cell repertoires in COVID-19 (dated by TCRdb to the early 2020s). Library preparation employed the immunoSEQ multiplex PCR assay. Entries here come from immuneACCESS through TCRdb and include only in-frame sequences with V and J called. Some clones fail to appear in such tables; in the studies checked, an unresolved V gene covers under half of the shortfall, and the cause of the remainder is unknown. The sample contains roughly 50,000 clones, about 86% of them found a single time. The ten largest clones capture 12% of the sample. The specimen sequenced was peripheral blood. Receptors originate from a man between 65 and 80 years old with active COVID-19.

This clone was observed once. The chain uses TRBV7-2 and TRBJ2-5; a weak D match, TRBD2 (6 bases). V was trimmed by 3 bases and J by 0 bases, leaving 14 bases between them. This CDR3 spans 16 amino acids. CDR1 is SGHTA and CDR2 is FQGNSA in the germline V gene. The CDR3 protein is CASSLGWDFYQETQYF. In DNA form, the CDR3 reads TGTGCCAGCAGCTTGGGCTGGGACTTTTACCAAGAGACCCAGTACTTC.

The V call is TRBV5-1, the J call TRBJ2-7; D call uncertain. The V end was cut by 4 bases, the J end by 2 bases, with 10 bases between. CDR1 is SGHRS, CDR2 YFSETQ, per germline. This CDR3 is built from 13 residues. The CDR3 is CASSPDRAYEQYF. Here the CDR3 DNA reads TGCGCCAGCAGCCCCGACCGGGCCTACGAGCAGTACTTC.

The V and J genes are TRBV27 and TRBJ1-2, with 10 bases that match TRBD1. In germline, CDR1 is MNHEY, CDR2 SMNVEV (reference sequence). This CDR3 is 16 amino acids long. Trimming removed 8 bases from V and 1 base from J; junction bases left unmatched: 10. The CDR3 bases are TGTGCCAGCGGCGACAGGGGGCCCGAGCTTAACTATGGCTACACCTTC. Its translation is CASGDRGPELNYGYTF.

V gene TRBV10-3 combines with J gene TRBJ1-1; 8 bases align to TRBD1. J was trimmed by 5 bases and V by 4 bases; bases with no gene match: 6. This CDR3 is 14 amino acids long. In germline, CDR1 is ENHRY, CDR2 SYGVKD. The CDR3 sequence: CAISGSRGQTEAFF. CDR3 nucleotide sequence: TGTGCCATCAGTGGGTCCAGGGGGCAAACTGAAGCTTTCTTT.

The chain combines TRBV11-3 with TRBJ2-1; 7 positions match TRBD2. Germline trimming cut 5 bases from V and 0 bases from J; bases unmatched to any gene: 4. This CDR3 is 15 amino acids long. In germline, CDR1 is SGHNT, CDR2 YENEEA. The CDR3 DNA reads TGTGCCAGCAGCAGCGGGGTGAGCTCCTACAATGAGCAGTTCTTC. Translating it yields CASSSGVSSYNEQFF.

The CDR3 sequence: CASRQEQGLPNTEAFF. CDR3 nucleotide sequence: TGCGCCAGCAGACAAGAACAGGGGCTTCCGAACACTGAAGCTTTCTTT. This sequence joins TRBV5-1 and TRBJ1-1; 7 bases are a match to TRBD1. Germline V CDR1 and CDR2: SGHRS, YFSETQ. There are 16 residues in the CDR3. Trimming cost V 5 bases and J 1 base; bases outside gene matches: 11.

The V and J genes are TRBV19 and TRBJ1-6; D uncertain. Between the trimmed V and J ends, which lost 3 bases and 8 bases, there was a span of 14 bases. CDR3 length: 15 amino acids. CDR1 and CDR2 (germline): LNHDA, SQIVND (reference sequence). CDR3: CASSIFEGGDSPLHF. DNA of the CDR3: TGTGCCAGTAGTATTTTTGAGGGTGGAGATTCACCCCTCCACTTT.

The V gene is TRBV5-4, the J gene TRBJ2-5, with a tentative D call TRBD2 (7 bases). V was pared by 7 bases and J by 5 bases, with 18 bases between. The CDR3 loop spans 14 amino acids. Germline lookup yields CDR1 SGHNT and CDR2 YYREEE (reference sequence). CDR3 DNA sequence: TGTGCCAGCTCCACGGGGCGGGGGCATGAGACCCAGTACTTC. Encoded protein: CASSTGRGHETQYF.

The CDR3 is CASSQGRDQPQHF. CDR3 nucleotide sequence: TGCGCCAGCAGCCAAGGGCGGGACCAGCCCCAGCATTTT. The rearrangement uses TRBV4-3 and TRBJ1-5; possible D gene TRBD1, 5 bases. This CDR3 contains 13 residues. Per germline, CDR1 LGHNA and CDR2 YSLEER. Trimming took 1 base from V and 7 from J, leaving 8 bases between them.

This clone was observed once. The chain employs TRBV4-3 and TRBJ1-4, with 7 positions matching TRBD1. The germline CDR1 and CDR2 sequences are LGHNA and YSLEER. This CDR3 is 14 amino acids long. The J segment lost 8 bases and the V segment lost 1 base, leaving 4 bases of the junction unmatched. The CDR3 bases are TGCGCCAGCAGCCAAGTTCCGACAGGGGAAAAACTGTTTTTT. Translated, it gives CASSQVPTGEKLFF.

The rearrangement links TRBV7-9 to TRBJ2-1; 8 nucleotides match TRBD1. CDR3 length: 17 residues. The germline CDR1 and CDR2 sequences are SEHNR and FQNEAQ (reference sequence). V was clipped by 1 base and J by 6 bases; unmatched bases: 11. The CDR3 region is CASSLVSRQGFGNEQFF. CDR3 bases: TGTGCCAGCAGCTTAGTGTCACGACAGGGGTTTGGCAATGAGCAGTTCTTC.

This chain's CDR3 is CASSSVPGVYEQYF. DNA for the CDR3: TGTGCCAGCAGCTCAGTTCCAGGGGTCTACGAGCAGTACTTC. The chain joins TRBV7-2 to TRBJ2-7; perhaps TRBD1 as D (6 bases). Germline values: CDR1 SGHTA, CDR2 FQGNSA. With 4 bases removed from V and 3 bases from J, the gap between germline ends came to 13 bases. CDR3 length equals 14 residues.

The table lists this clone with a count of one. This rearrangement joins TRBV5-6 to TRBJ2-1; D is perhaps TRBD1 (6 bases). CDR3 length equals 14 residues. Trimming removed 6 bases at V and 7 bases at J, with 17 bases between. Germline values: CDR1 SGHDT, CDR2 YYEEEE. As DNA, the CDR3 is TGTGCCAGCAATGGTCAGGGGAGTGGGAATGAGCAGTTCTTC. Translating it yields CASNGQGSGNEQFF.

This chain uses TRBV19 with TRBJ1-5; D gene uncertain. CDR1 is LNHDA and CDR2 is SQIVND in the germline V gene (reference sequence). Trimming removed 6 bases from V and 2 bases from J, with 14 bases in between. CDR3 length equals 15 residues. This CDR3 reads CASRTRPGGNQPQHF. DNA of the CDR3: TGTGCCAGTAGGACCAGACCCGGAGGCAATCAGCCCCAGCATTTT.

V and J are TRBV29-1 and TRBJ1-2; TRBD1 is a possible D gene (5 bases). The V and J ends lost 4 bases and 3 bases respectively, with 9 bases between them. The CDR3 is made up of 12 amino acids. Germline CDR1 reads SQVTM; CDR2 reads ANQGSEA. Here the CDR3 DNA reads TGCAGCGTTGGTCGGGGGGACTATGGCTACACCTTC. It specifies CSVGRGDYGYTF.

V is TRBV7-2 and J is TRBJ2-1; perhaps TRBD1 as D (6 bases). The CDR3 runs 16 residues. Germline values: CDR1 SGHTA, CDR2 FQGNSA. V lost 5 bases and J lost 7, with 21 bases in between. CDR3 loop: CASSVQGLGLLNEQFF. The CDR3 DNA reads TGTGCCAGCAGCGTACAGGGCTTGGGCTTACTTAATGAGCAGTTCTTC.

The chain couples TRBV20-1 to TRBJ2-2; 10 nucleotides line up with TRBD2. This CDR3 comprises 16 residues. The J segment lost 1 base and the V segment lost 3 bases, leaving 5 bases of the junction unmatched. Per the germline V gene, CDR1 is DFQATT and CDR2 is SNEGSKA (reference sequence). The CDR3 coding sequence is TGCAGTGCTAGTTGGGCTAGCGGGGGGAACACCGGGGAGCTGTTTTTT. Amino acid sequence: CSASWASGGNTGELFF.

The chain couples TRBV4-3 to TRBJ2-3; possibly TRBD2 for D (5 bases). With 0 bases removed from V and 8 bases from J, the gap between germline ends came to 18 bases. Germline CDR1 is LGHNA and CDR2 is YSLEER. CDR3 length: 16 amino acids. The CDR3 is CASSQDPGSLFGTQYF. The DNA for the CDR3 is TGCGCCAGCAGCCAAGATCCGGGGAGTCTCTTCGGTACGCAGTATTTT.

The CDR3 is CASRVPQGSSYNEQFF. The CDR3 nucleotides are TGTGCCAGCAGAGTCCCACAGGGGAGCTCCTACAATGAGCAGTTCTTC. The rearrangement uses TRBV6-4 and TRBJ2-1; 7 bases are a match to TRBD1. In germline, CDR1 is MRHNA, CDR2 SNTAGT. The CDR3 is 16 residues long. V was clipped by 6 bases and J by 0 bases; unmatched bases: 8.

This clone was seen a few times. This sequence joins TRBV6-4 and TRBJ2-2; no clear D gene. Germline CDR1 reads MRHNA; CDR2 reads SNTAGT. This CDR3 has 15 residues. V lost 6 bases and J 3 bases, leaving 14 bases between the germline ends. CDR3 sequence (DNA): TGTGCCAGCAGCCTAGGAACTTCCGACACCGGGGAGCTGTTTTTT. Residues: CASSLGTSDTGELFF.

The J gene is TRBJ1-5, the V gene TRBV13; D perhaps matches TRBD1 (5 bases). Germline V gene data show CDR1 as PRHDT and CDR2 as FYEKMQ (reference sequence). Trimming pared 0 bases from V and 6 bases from J, leaving 15 bases between. This CDR3 has 16 amino acids. CDR3 amino acids: CASSLGRVGGPQPQHF. The DNA of the CDR3 is TGTGCCAGCAGCTTAGGCCGCGTCGGGGGACCTCAGCCCCAGCATTTT.